Each of the 30 T cell receptor beta chains below was sequenced from the same sample in a study of T-cell reconstitution after alpha-beta-depleted transplantation in children. The authors prepared the TCRbeta library with unique molecular identifiers. One entry per CDR3 protein results from TCRdb running MiXCR on the PCR reads. The sample contains 190,000 or so distinct CDR3 sequences, roughly 6.8% of which appear only once. The specimen was PBMCs from the stem cell graft donor, collected from the stem cell graft. The source of these receptors is a human donor who donated a stem cell graft to a child with Wiskott-Aldrich syndrome.

Many counts were recorded for this clonotype. CDR3 coding DNA: TGTGCCAGCAGTGAGGACAGGAGACTATTTACGCAGTATTTT. Its translation is CASSEDRRLFTQYF. The rearrangement uses TRBV6-2 or TRBV6-3 and TRBJ2-3; 7 bases line up with TRBD1. Germline V gene sequence: CDR1 MNHEY, CDR2 SVGEGT. V was pared by 5 bases and J by 8 bases, with 10 bases of the junction left unmatched. The CDR3 consists of 14 residues.

This clonotype appeared many times. This chain links TRBV4-2 with TRBJ2-3, with 15 bases that match TRBD2. CDR1 is LGHNA and CDR2 is YNFKEQ in the germline V gene. The CDR3 covers 19 residues. After removal of 4 bases from V and 2 bases from J, the junction contained 10 bases not matched to a gene. The CDR3 DNA is TGTGCCAGCAGCCCCCGGACTAGCGGGGGGGAGATATTCACAGATACGCAGTATTTT. This translates into CASSPRTSGGEIFTDTQYF.

The sample holds a few counts of this clonotype. The V call is TRBV2, the J call TRBJ2-3; a possible D gene is TRBD2 (6 bases). In germline, CDR1 is SNHLY, CDR2 FYNNEI. V lost 5 bases and J 0 bases, leaving 12 bases between the germline ends. The CDR3 is made up of 15 amino acids. CDR3 DNA sequence: TGTGCCAGCAGTTCCCCGCGGGGAAGCACAGATACGCAGTATTTT. Translated, it gives CASSSPRGSTDTQYF. Complete variable domain (other parts from reference TRBV2 and TRBJ2-3): EPEVTQTPSHQVTQMGQEVILRCVPISNHLYFYWYRQILGQKVEFLVSFYNNEISEKSEIFDDQFSVERPDGSNFTLKIRSTKLEDSAMYFCASSSPRGSTDTQYFGPGTRLTVL.

This clonotype was seen at least ten times. A junction boundary mismatches the germline segment, possibly from a read error. The chain has TRBV7-6 and TRBJ2-7; 9 bases align to TRBD2. The germline gives CDR1 SGHVS, CDR2 FNYEAQ. CDR3 length equals 16 residues. The CDR3, as DNA: TGTGCCAGCAGTTTAGGCAGCGGGAGGCCCCCCTACGAGCAGTACTTC. This codes for CASSLGSGRPPYEQYF.

This clonotype was seen at least ten times. The chain links TRBV2 to TRBJ1-4, with D unresolved. Germline CDR1 reads SNHLY; CDR2 reads FYNNEI. This CDR3 spans 13 amino acids. The ends were cut back, 7 bases at V and 6 bases at J, with 12 bases in the middle. The CDR3 loop reads CASTWGIDEKLFF. CDR3 nucleotide sequence: TGTGCCAGCACATGGGGAATTGATGAAAAACTGTTTTTT.

This clonotype came up a few times. This chain joins TRBV3-1 and TRBJ1-1; D is uncertain. Germline V gene sequence: CDR1 LGHDT, CDR2 YNNKEL (reference sequence). V was trimmed by 4 bases and J by 1 base, leaving 10 bases between them. There are 14 residues in the CDR3. CDR3 DNA: TGTGCCAGCAGCCCTGAACACACGAACACTGAAGCTTTCTTT. Translating it yields CASSPEHTNTEAFF.

The chain uses TRBV15 and TRBJ1-6; TRBD1 agrees at 8 bases. V was clipped by 1 base and J by 5 bases; unmatched bases: 4. Germline V gives CDR1 LNHNV, CDR2 YYDKDF (reference sequence). This CDR3 comprises 16 residues. CDR3 sequence reads: CATSRAKTGDNSPLHF. CDR3 DNA sequence: TGTGCCACCAGCAGAGCGAAGACAGGGGATAATTCACCCCTCCACTTT.

This clonotype was seen ten or more times. The J gene is TRBJ2-1, the V gene TRBV6-5, with 11 bases that match TRBD2. Germline V gene sequence: CDR1 MNHEY, CDR2 SVGAGI. CDR3 length equals 14 residues. J was trimmed by 4 bases and V by 8 bases; bases with no gene match: 4. DNA of the CDR3: TGTGCCAGCGATACTAGCGGGGGATACAATGAGCAGTTCTTC. Its translation: CASDTSGGYNEQFF.

This clonotype has at least ten counts. V is TRBV20-1 and J is TRBJ2-1; D might be TRBD2 (6 bases). Deletions cut 8 bases from V and 8 bases from J, with 19 bases between. Germline V gives CDR1 DFQATT, CDR2 SNEGSKA (reference sequence). This CDR3 is 13 amino acids long. The CDR3, as DNA: TGCAGTCCCAGCGGGTGGGGGGACCATGAGCAGTTCTTC. The encoded protein is CSPSGWGDHEQFF.

As regards this clonotype: Given a much more abundant clone one base away, this may be a read error. This chain joins TRBV12-3 or TRBV12-4 and TRBJ2-1; a possible D gene is TRBD2 (6 bases). The CDR3 runs 14 residues. The CDR3 sequence is CASSLVPGLFSSFF. CDR3 nucleotide sequence: TGTGCCAGCAGCTTAGTTCCGGGACTCTTCTCGTCGTTCTTC.

The rearrangement uses TRBV19 and TRBJ1-3, with D hard to call. Germline V gives CDR1 LNHDA, CDR2 SQIVND (reference sequence). The length of the CDR3 is 14 residues. V lost 9 bases to trimming and J lost 2 bases, with 14 bases between them. The CDR3 reads CASHPETPGNTIYF. CDR3 coding DNA: TGTGCCAGCCATCCTGAGACACCTGGAAACACCATATATTTT.

This clonotype was detected many times. The chain carries TRBV20-1 and TRBJ1-4; D unresolved. The CDR3 length is 14 residues. Trimming removed 0 bases at V and 2 bases at J, with 7 bases between. CDR1 is DFQATT, CDR2 SNEGSKA, per germline (reference sequence). The CDR3 sequence: CSARDLQTNEKLFF. The DNA of the CDR3 is TGCAGTGCTAGAGATCTACAGACTAATGAAAAACTGTTTTTT.

V is TRBV9 and J is TRBJ2-1, with 8 bases lining up with TRBD2. Germline CDR1 is SGDLS and CDR2 is YYNGEE. This CDR3 comprises 17 residues. The V and J ends lost 0 bases and 8 bases, in that order; junction bases with no gene match: 13. Here the CDR3 reads CASSVDLASSGLDEQFF. CDR3 sequence (DNA): TGTGCCAGCAGCGTAGATTTGGCGTCTAGCGGGTTGGATGAGCAGTTCTTC.

This clonotype was recorded at least ten times. For the CDR3, the DNA is TGTGCCAGCAGCGCTACAGGGGCGGGCGAAAAACTGTTTTTT. It encodes CASSATGAGEKLFF. The chain uses TRBV12-3 or TRBV12-4 and TRBJ1-4, with 7 nucleotides matching TRBD1. V was pared by 6 bases and J by 8 bases, with 9 bases of the junction left unmatched. CDR3 length equals 14 residues.

This clonotype has at least ten counts. This chain links TRBV12-3 or TRBV12-4 with TRBJ2-1, with 12 nucleotides matching TRBD1. CDR3 length: 20 residues. V shed 5 bases, J shed 3 bases, and the junction held 17 bases outside the gene matches. The DNA for the CDR3 is TGTGCCAGCAGTCCCTCCCGGGACAGGGGGCTAAAAAACTACTACAATGAGCAGTTCTTC. Translated, it gives CASSPSRDRGLKNYYNEQFF.

This sequence joins TRBV28 and TRBJ2-7; D unclear. The CDR3 length is 14 residues. In germline, CDR1 is MDHEN, CDR2 SYDVKM. Trimming left V 2 bases short and J 3 bases short, with 11 bases between. CDR3 sequence (DNA): TGTGCCAGCAGTTTAAGGTCGGTCGACTACGAGCAGTACTTC. This translates into CASSLRSVDYEQYF. Complete variable domain (other parts from reference TRBV28 and TRBJ2-7): DVKVTQSSRYLVKRTGEKVFLECVQDMDHENMFWYRQDPGLGLRLIYFSYDVKMKEKGDIPEGYSVSREKKERFSLILESASTNQTSMYLCASSLRSVDYEQYFGPGTRLTVT.

This clonotype appeared many times. V and J are TRBV29-1 and TRBJ2-3, with a possible D match to TRBD1 (6 bases). The CDR3 spans 15 residues. Germline CDR1 is SQVTM and CDR2 is ANQGSEA. V lost 4 bases, J lost 4 bases, and 18 bases lay in between. The CDR3 DNA sequence: TGCAGCGTTGTACCCCCCAATTGGGGGCCAGATACGCAGTATTTT. Translating it yields CSVVPPNWGPDTQYF.

The table lists this clonotype with a few counts. This chain uses TRBV2 with TRBJ2-7, with D perhaps TRBD1 (6 bases). Trimming took off 7 bases at V and 3 bases at J, with 19 bases between the two ends. The germline V gene has CDR1 SNHLY and CDR2 FYNNEI. The CDR3 totals 15 residues. Here the CDR3 DNA reads TGTGCCAGCACTCCACAGGGAAGGCTTTACTACGAGCAGTACTTC. It yields the protein CASTPQGRLYYEQYF. The whole variable domain, filled in from reference TRBV2 and TRBJ2-7, reads EPEVTQTPSHQVTQMGQEVILRCVPISNHLYFYWYRQILGQKVEFLVSFYNNEISEKSEIFDDQFSVERPDGSNFTLKIRSTKLEDSAMYFCASTPQGRLYYEQYFGPGTRLTVT.

This clonotype was seen many times. The chain is built from TRBV6-5 and TRBJ2-7, with D unresolved. This CDR3 comprises 12 residues. The germline V gene has CDR1 MNHEY and CDR2 SVGAGI. Deletions cut 2 bases from V and 6 bases from J, with 8 bases between. CDR3 amino acids: CASSYAGLEQYF. The CDR3 nucleotides read TGTGCCAGCAGTTACGCCGGGCTCGAGCAGTACTTC.

This clonotype was picked up many times. CDR3 sequence reads: CASAGATYNEQFF. The CDR3 DNA is TGTGCCAGTGCGGGGGCGACTTACAATGAGCAGTTCTTC. The rearrangement links TRBV6-1 to TRBJ2-1; the D gene is possibly TRBD2 (7 bases). Germline CDR1 MNHNS, CDR2 SASEGT. Trimming removed 9 bases at V and 4 bases at J, with 13 bases between. The CDR3 covers 13 residues.

The table lists this clonotype with many counts. The rearrangement uses TRBV29-1 and TRBJ2-7, with 9 bases matching TRBD1. V shed 7 bases, J shed 5 bases, and the junction held 9 bases outside the gene matches. Germline V CDR1 and CDR2: SQVTM, ANQGSEA. The CDR3 covers 13 residues. CDR3 coding DNA: TGCAGCGCTCGGACAGGGGCAAGGGACGAGCAGTACTTC. This gives the protein CSARTGARDEQYF.

This clonotype was observed many times. This sequence joins TRBV5-1 and TRBJ2-3, with 9 positions matching TRBD2. Germline CDR1 is SGHRS and CDR2 is YFSETQ. The CDR3 extends over 16 amino acids. J was trimmed by 0 bases and V by 2 bases; bases with no gene match: 4. The CDR3 sequence is CASSLAGGLSTDTQYF. In DNA, the CDR3 is TGCGCCAGCAGCTTAGCGGGGGGATTAAGCACAGATACGCAGTATTTT. The complete variable domain, with remaining parts taken from reference TRBV5-1 and TRBJ2-3, reads KAGVTQTPRYLIKTRGQQVTLSCSPISGHRSVSWYQQTPGQGLQFLFEYFSETQRNKGNFPGRFSGRQFSNSRSEMNVSTLELGDSALYLCASSLAGGLSTDTQYFGPGTRLTVL.

The V call is TRBV28, the J call TRBJ2-1, with D possibly TRBD1 on 6 matching bases. Trimming cost V 5 bases and J 0 bases, with 17 bases left between them. CDR1 and CDR2 (germline): MDHEN, SYDVKM. The CDR3 length is 17 residues. DNA of the CDR3: TGTGCCAGCAGTACCGCGAGCCAGGGGCGCTCCTACAATGAGCAGTTCTTC. It is translated as CASSTASQGRSYNEQFF.

This clonotype was found many times. The rearrangement links TRBV20-1 to TRBJ2-3; tentatively, D is TRBD2 (5 bases). CDR1 is DFQATT and CDR2 is SNEGSKA in the germline V gene (reference sequence). This CDR3 has 15 residues. V lost 5 bases and J 2 bases, leaving 17 bases between the germline ends. CDR3 region: CSAGQAGRSTDTQYF. In DNA form, the CDR3 reads TGCAGTGCTGGTCAGGCGGGCCGGTCCACAGATACGCAGTATTTT.

The chain recombines TRBV11-3 with TRBJ2-1; 11 bases are a match to TRBD2. The V gene end was trimmed by 1 base and the J gene end by 6 bases; junction bases not matched to a gene: 8. This CDR3 has 17 residues. The V gene's germline CDR1 is SGHNT and CDR2 YENEEA. The CDR3 DNA reads as TGTGCCAGCAGCTTAGTCTTAGCGGGAGGGCCAGGCAATGAGCAGTTCTTC. Translation: CASSLVLAGGPGNEQFF.

This clonotype was observed a few times. The chain couples TRBV30 to TRBJ1-2; maybe TRBD1 (5 bases). V was clipped by 1 base and J by 8 bases, with 20 bases between them. In germline, CDR1 is GTSNPN, CDR2 SVGIG (reference sequence). CDR3 size: 15 residues. CDR3 residues: CAWSDWAGTLSGYTF. CDR3 sequence (DNA): TGTGCCTGGAGTGATTGGGCAGGGACTTTATCAGGCTACACCTTC.

This clonotype was seen ten or more times. This rearrangement joins TRBV5-1 to TRBJ2-7; TRBD2 aligns across 8 bases. The V and J ends lost 0 bases and 3 bases, in that order; junction bases with no gene match: 5. This CDR3 has 15 residues. Germline assignment: CDR1 SGHRS and CDR2 YFSETQ. CDR3 in amino acids: CASSLETGLGYEQYF. The DNA for the CDR3 is TGCGCCAGCAGCTTGGAGACGGGACTAGGCTACGAGCAGTACTTC. Using reference TRBV5-1 and TRBJ2-7 for the parts outside the CDR3, the full variable domain is KAGVTQTPRYLIKTRGQQVTLSCSPISGHRSVSWYQQTPGQGLQFLFEYFSETQRNKGNFPGRFSGRQFSNSRSEMNVSTLELGDSALYLCASSLETGLGYEQYFGPGTRLTVT.

There are many counts of this clonotype. V is TRBV20-1 and J is TRBJ2-1; TRBD2 is a possible D gene (6 bases). V lost 5 bases and J lost 2, with 16 bases in between. The CDR3 has 15 residues. CDR1 DFQATT and CDR2 SNEGSKA come from the germline V gene (reference sequence). CDR3 in amino acids: CSAPESGPTYNEQFF. In nucleotides, the CDR3 is TGCAGTGCTCCTGAAAGCGGGCCCACCTACAATGAGCAGTTCTTC.

The chain is built from TRBV3-1 and TRBJ1-2; 11 bases line up with TRBD1. CDR3 length: 16 residues. CDR1 and CDR2 (germline): LGHDT, YNNKEL (reference sequence). V trimming: 4 bases; J trimming: 4 bases; junction bases outside the gene matches: 8. In nucleotides, the CDR3 is TGTGCCAGCAGCCCCGATTGGACAGGGGGCGTCTATGGCTACACCTTC. Its protein is CASSPDWTGGVYGYTF.

This clonotype was picked up many times. The chain is built from TRBV29-1 and TRBJ2-7, with D unresolved. The CDR3 contains 13 residues. V was pared by 2 bases and J by 5 bases, with 13 bases between. Per germline, CDR1 SQVTM and CDR2 ANQGSEA. CDR3: CSVETGVWNEQYF. The CDR3 DNA follows: TGCAGCGTTGAAACCGGCGTTTGGAACGAGCAGTACTTC.